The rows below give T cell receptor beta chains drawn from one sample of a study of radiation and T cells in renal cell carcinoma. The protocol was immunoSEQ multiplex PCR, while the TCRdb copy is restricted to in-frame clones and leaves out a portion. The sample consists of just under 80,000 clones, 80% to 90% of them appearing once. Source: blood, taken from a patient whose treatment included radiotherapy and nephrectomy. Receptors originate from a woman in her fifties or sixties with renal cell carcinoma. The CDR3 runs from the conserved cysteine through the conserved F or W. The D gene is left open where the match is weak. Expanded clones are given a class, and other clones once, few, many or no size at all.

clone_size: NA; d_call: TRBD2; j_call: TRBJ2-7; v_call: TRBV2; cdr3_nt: TGTGCCAGCAGTATGCCGGGACTAGCGGGAGCAGGGTTCTCCTACGAGCAGTACTTC; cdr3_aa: CASSMPGLAGAGFSYEQYF
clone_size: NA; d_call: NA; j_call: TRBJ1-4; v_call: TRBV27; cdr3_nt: TGTGCCAGCAGTTTTTTCAGTATTGGGGGCGCGGAACTGTTTTTT; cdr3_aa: CASSFFSIGGAELFF
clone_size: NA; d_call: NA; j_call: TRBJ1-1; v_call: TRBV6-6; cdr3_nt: TGTGCCAGCAGTTACTCCGGCGAGGGCACTGAAGCTTTCTTT; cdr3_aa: CASSYSGEGTEAFF
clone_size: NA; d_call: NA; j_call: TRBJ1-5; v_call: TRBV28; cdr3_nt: TGTGCCAGCAACGACCGGGGCGGCAGGAGCAATCAGCCCCAGCATTTT; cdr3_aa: CASNDRGGRSNQPQHF
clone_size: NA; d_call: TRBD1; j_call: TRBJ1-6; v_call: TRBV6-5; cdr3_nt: TGTGCCAGCAGTTGGACAGGGGGTGAATCACCCCTCCACTTT; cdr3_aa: CASSWTGGESPLHF
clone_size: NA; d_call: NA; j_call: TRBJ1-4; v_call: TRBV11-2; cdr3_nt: TGTGCCAGCAGCTTATTCAGGGGCCGTGAAAAACTGTTTTTT; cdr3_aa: CASSLFRGREKLFF
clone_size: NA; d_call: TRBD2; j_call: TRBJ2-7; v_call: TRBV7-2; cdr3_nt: TGTGCCAGTGCTTTGCGGGGGGACTACGAGCAGTACTTC; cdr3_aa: CASALRGDYEQYF
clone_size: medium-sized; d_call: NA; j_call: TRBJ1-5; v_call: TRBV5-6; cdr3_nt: TGTGCCAGCAGCTTGTTTGGGAGTAGCAATCAGCCCCAGCATTTT; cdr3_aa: CASSLFGSSNQPQHF
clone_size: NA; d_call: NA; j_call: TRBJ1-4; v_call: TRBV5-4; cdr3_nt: TGTGCCAGCAGTCATACCAGTGCTAATGAAAAACTGTTTTTT; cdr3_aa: CASSHTSANEKLFF
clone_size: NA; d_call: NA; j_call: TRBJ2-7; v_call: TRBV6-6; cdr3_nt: TGTGCCAGCAGTTACCCTGACATTTACGAGCAGTACTTC; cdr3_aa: CASSYPDIYEQYF
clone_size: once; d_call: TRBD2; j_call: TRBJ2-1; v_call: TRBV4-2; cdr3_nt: TGTGCCAGCAGCCAAGATCCAACTAGCGGTGAGCAGTTCTTC; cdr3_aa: CASSQDPTSGEQFF
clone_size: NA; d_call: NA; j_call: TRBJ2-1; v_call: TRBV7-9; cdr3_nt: TGTGCCAGCAGCTTAGAGGCCTGGGGACAGTTCTTC; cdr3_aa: CASSLEAWGQFF
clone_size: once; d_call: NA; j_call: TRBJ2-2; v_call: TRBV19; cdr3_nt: TGTGCCAGTAGTAGGGGTCAGAACACCGGGGAGCTGTTTTTT; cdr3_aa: CASSRGQNTGELFF
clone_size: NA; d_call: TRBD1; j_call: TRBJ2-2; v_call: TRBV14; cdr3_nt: TGTGCCAGCAGCCTTCTTCCGACAGGGAGAAACACCGGGGAGCTGTTTTTT; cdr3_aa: CASSLLPTGRNTGELFF
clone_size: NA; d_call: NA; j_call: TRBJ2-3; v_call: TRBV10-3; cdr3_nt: TGTGCCATCAGTGAGGTGGGGCCCACAGATACGCAGTATTTT; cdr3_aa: CAISEVGPTDTQYF
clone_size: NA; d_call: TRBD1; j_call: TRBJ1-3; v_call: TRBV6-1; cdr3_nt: TGTGCCAGCAGTCGGACAGGGAACTCTGGAAACACCATATATTTT; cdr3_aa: CASSRTGNSGNTIYF
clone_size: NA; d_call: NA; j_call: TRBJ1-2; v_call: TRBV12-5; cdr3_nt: TGTGCTAGTGGTTGGGGAGACTATGGCTACACCTTC; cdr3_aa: CASGWGDYGYTF
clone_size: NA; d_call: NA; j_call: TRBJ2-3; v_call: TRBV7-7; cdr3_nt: TGTGCCAGCAGCTTAGCGGCAGGAACTACAGATACGCAGTATTTT; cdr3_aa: CASSLAAGTTDTQYF
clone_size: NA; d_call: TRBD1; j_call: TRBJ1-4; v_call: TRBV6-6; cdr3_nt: TGTGCCAGCAGTAGGACAGGGGATAATGAAAAACTGTTTTTT; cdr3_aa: CASSRTGDNEKLFF
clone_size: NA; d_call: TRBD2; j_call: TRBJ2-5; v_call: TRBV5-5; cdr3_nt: TGTGCCAGCAGCCAACTAGCGGGGGGTCAAGAGACCCAGTACTTC; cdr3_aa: CASSQLAGGQETQYF
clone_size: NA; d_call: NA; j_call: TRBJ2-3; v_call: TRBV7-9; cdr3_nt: TGTGCCAGCAGCCAGACGTCGGATACGCAGTATTTT; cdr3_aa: CASSQTSDTQYF
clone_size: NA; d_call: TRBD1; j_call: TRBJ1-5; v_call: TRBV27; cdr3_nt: TGTGCCAGCAGTTTTGCTCTTGAAGGGACAGAAGATCAGCCCCAGCATTTT; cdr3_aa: CASSFALEGTEDQPQHF
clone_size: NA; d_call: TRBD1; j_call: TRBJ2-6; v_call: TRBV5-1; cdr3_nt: TGCGCCAGCAGCAGGACAGGGGGGCTGACTGGGGCCAACGTCCTGACTTTC; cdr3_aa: CASSRTGGLTGANVLTF
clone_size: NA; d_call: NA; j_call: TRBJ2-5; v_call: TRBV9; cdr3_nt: TGTGCCAGCAGCGTAGACCCCCAGAGGCAAGAGACCCAGTACTTC; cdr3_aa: CASSVDPQRQETQYF
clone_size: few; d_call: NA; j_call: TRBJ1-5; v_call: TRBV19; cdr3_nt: TGTGCCAGTAGTCCAGTTAGCAATCAGCCCCAGCATTTT; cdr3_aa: CASSPVSNQPQHF
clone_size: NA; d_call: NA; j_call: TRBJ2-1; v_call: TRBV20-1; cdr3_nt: TGCAGTGCTTCTCGGGCCCCTGGGTTGTTCTTC; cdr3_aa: CSASRAPGLFF
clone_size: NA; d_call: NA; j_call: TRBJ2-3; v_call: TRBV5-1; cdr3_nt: TGCGCCAGCAGCTTGAATCCCCCAGATACGCAGTATTTT; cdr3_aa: CASSLNPPDTQYF
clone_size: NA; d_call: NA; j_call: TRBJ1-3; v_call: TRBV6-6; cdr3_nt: TGTGCCAGCGGGGGGGGGCAAAACACCATATATTTT; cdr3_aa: CASGGGQNTIYF
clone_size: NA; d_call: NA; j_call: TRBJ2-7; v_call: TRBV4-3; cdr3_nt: TGCGCCAGCAGCCAAGGTTGGCGGACCTACGAGCAGTACTTC; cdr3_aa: CASSQGWRTYEQYF
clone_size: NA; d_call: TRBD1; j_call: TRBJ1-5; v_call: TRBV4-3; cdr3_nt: TGCGCCAGCAGCCAAGTATCGGGACAGGCGGACGATCAGCCCCAGCATTTT; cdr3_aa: CASSQVSGQADDQPQHF